The 20 T cell receptor beta chains below all came from one sample that was sequenced in a study of beta chain features in type 1 diabetes. These receptors' targets are unknown. The study's findings and limits: In all four CD4+ subsets, TCRB CDR3 length was significantly, moderately reduced in type 1 diabetes.

The study reverse transcribed the entire isolated RNA, so it sequenced expressed TCRB transcripts. The assay was immunoSEQ multiplex PCR, and TCRdb's table has in-frame clones only and misses some. The sample includes 500,000 to 800,000 clones, under 15% seen only once; the top ten take around 0.12%. The specimen was naive CD4+ T cells from blood. The receptors shown here come from a man under 40 with type 1 diabetes.

This clone came up a few times. The chain employs TRBV11-3 and TRBJ2-1; D is perhaps TRBD1 (6 bases). The CDR3 runs to 15 residues. V dropped 1 base and J dropped 8 bases, with 15 bases sitting between them. The V gene's germline CDR1 is SGHNT and CDR2 YENEEA. Here the CDR3 DNA reads TGTGCCAGCAGCTTAGGCAGGGGCAGGATCGATGAGCAGTTCTTC. Translated, it gives CASSLGRGRIDEQFF. The full variable domain, its missing parts supplied by reference TRBV11-3 and TRBJ2-1, is EAGVVQSPRYKIIEKKQPVAFWCNPISGHNTLYWYLQNLGQGPELLIRYENEEAVDDSQLPKDRFSAERLKGVDSTLKIQPAELGDSAVYLCASSLGRGRIDEQFFGPGTRLTVL.

This chain connects TRBV29-1 to TRBJ1-2, with D hard to call. The CDR3 is made up of 14 amino acids. Trimming took 6 bases from V and 4 from J, leaving 18 bases between them. Germline CDR1 reads SQVTM; CDR2 reads ANQGSEA. The CDR3 reads CSVRYSTVPYGYTF. For the CDR3, the DNA is TGCAGCGTGAGGTACTCTACAGTCCCCTATGGCTACACCTTC.

This chain links TRBV5-1 with TRBJ2-3; 11 nucleotides agree with TRBD2. This CDR3 comprises 16 residues. CDR1 SGHRS and CDR2 YFSETQ come from the germline V gene. The trim removed 4 bases at V and 2 bases at J, leaving 6 bases unmatched. This CDR3 is CASSLGTSGPTDTQYF. DNA of the CDR3: TGCGCCAGCAGCCTAGGGACTAGCGGCCCCACAGATACGCAGTATTTT.

This clone was counted only a few times. The chain has TRBV7-2 and TRBJ1-1; the match to TRBD1 covers 8 bases. The CDR3 extends over 13 amino acids. J was trimmed by 4 bases and V by 5 bases; bases with no gene match: 3. Germline CDR1 SGHTA, CDR2 FQGNSA. CDR3 residues: CASSRDRGTEAFF. The CDR3 region has the DNA TGTGCCAGCAGCCGAGACAGGGGCACTGAAGCTTTCTTT.

This clone was observed a few times. Other DNA sequences in the same sample also yield this CDR3. The rearrangement links TRBV7-8 to TRBJ1-3, with D perhaps matching TRBD1 (6 bases). The CDR3 consists of 14 residues. V dropped 5 bases and J dropped 0 bases, with 8 bases sitting between them. Germline CDR1 and CDR2: SGHVS and FQNEAQ. The CDR3 loop reads CASSLTGSGNTIYF. The CDR3, as DNA: TGTGCCAGCAGCCTGACAGGCTCTGGAAACACCATATATTTT.

The table lists this clone with a few counts. The junction does not match germline at one end; this may be a read error. The gene calls are TRBV28 and TRBJ2-7, with a tentative D call TRBD2 (6 bases). Germline CDR1 is MDHEN and CDR2 is SYDVKM. The CDR3 length is 14 residues. The CDR3 sequence is CASRLSGLSGEQYF. For the CDR3, the DNA is TGTGCCAGCAGATTATCGGGACTTTCCGGCGAGCAGTACTTC. The full variable domain, in which reference TRBV28 and TRBJ2-7 provide the parts outside the CDR3, is DVKVTQSSRYLVKRTGEKVFLECVQDMDHENMFWYRQDPGLGLRLIYFSYDVKMKEKGDIPEGYSVSREKKERFSLILESASTNQTSMYLCASRLSGLSGEQYFGPGTRLTVT.

Only a few counts were recorded for this clone. The rearrangement joins TRBV4-2 to TRBJ1-6; D remains unclear. CDR3 size: 20 residues. Trimming left V 2 bases short and J 8 bases short, with 28 bases between. Germline V gene lookup returns CDR1 LGHNA and CDR2 YNFKEQ. CDR3 DNA sequence: TGTGCCAGCAGCCAATCACCCATAATTTTTGCCTTTCAGACCTATTCACCCCTCCACTTT. Its protein is CASSQSPIIFAFQTYSPLHF.

This clone was detected only once. The chain employs TRBV5-1 and TRBJ2-3; D possibly matches TRBD1 or TRBD2 (6 bases each). The CDR3 totals 15 residues. In germline, CDR1 is SGHRS, CDR2 YFSETQ. V gave up 5 bases and J gave up 1 base, with 14 bases separating them. This CDR3 reads CASRLGGIGTDTQYF. CDR3 nucleotide sequence: TGCGCCAGCAGACTAGGGGGGATAGGCACAGATACGCAGTATTTT.

This clone was counted only a few times. This sequence joins TRBV5-7 and TRBJ1-2, with 8 bases identical to TRBD1. TRBV5-7 is an ORF, and what it does is uncertain. V gave up 4 bases and J gave up 8 bases; unmatched junction bases: 10. The CDR3 spans 14 residues. CDR3 bases: TGTGCCAGCAGCCGGACAGGGAAGGTCGGAGGCTACACCTTC. Amino acid sequence: CASSRTGKVGGYTF.

This clone was seen a handful of times. The genes are TRBV6-6 and TRBJ2-7, with D perhaps TRBD2 (5 bases). CDR3 size: 14 residues. The V and J ends lost 6 bases and 0 bases respectively, with 12 bases between them. The germline gives CDR1 MNHNY, CDR2 SVGAGI (reference sequence). The CDR3 region is CASRWGRDSYEQYF. CDR3 DNA sequence: TGTGCCAGCAGGTGGGGTCGGGACTCCTACGAGCAGTACTTC.

This clone was recorded a few times. This chain joins TRBV29-1 and TRBJ1-1, with D possibly being TRBD1 (6 bases). Germline values: CDR1 SQVTM, CDR2 ANQGSEA. Trimming shortened V by 5 bases and J by 6 bases, and 16 bases separated the two germline ends. The CDR3 extends over 13 amino acids. The CDR3 DNA is TGCAGCGTTATAAGACAGGAAGGCGCTGAAGCTTTCTTT. Its translation: CSVIRQEGAEAFF.

This clone was seen a handful of times. The rearrangement links TRBV27 to TRBJ2-7, with a weak D call TRBD2 (5 bases). Trimming left V 5 bases short and J 4 bases short, with 21 bases between. Looked up from germline, CDR1 is MNHEY and CDR2 is SMNVEV (reference sequence). The CDR3 contains 16 residues. Here the CDR3 DNA reads TGTGCCAGCAGTAGAATTTCTGGGGAGATCGATTACGAGCAGTACTTC. It translates to CASSRISGEIDYEQYF.

The chain couples TRBV29-1 to TRBJ2-7; 11 bases align to TRBD1. Germline-derived CDR1 and CDR2 are SQVTM and ANQGSEA. V dropped 6 bases and J dropped 4; count of bases not matched to a gene: 11. This CDR3 comprises 15 residues. The DNA for the CDR3 is TGCAGCGTAGCAACAGGCGGACAGGGGGCATACGAGCAGTACTTC. Translating it yields CSVATGGQGAYEQYF.

This clone was counted between two and nine times. The J gene is TRBJ2-5, the V gene TRBV15; D is unclear. Looked up from germline, CDR1 is LNHNV and CDR2 is YYDKDF (reference sequence). This CDR3 has 16 amino acids. Trimming cost V 1 base and J 5 bases, with 17 bases left between them. This chain's CDR3 is CATSRAGYGSRETQYF. CDR3 DNA sequence: TGTGCCACCAGCAGAGCTGGTTATGGATCTCGGGAGACCCAGTACTTC. Full variable domain (remainder filled in from reference TRBV15 and TRBJ2-5): DAMVIQNPRYQVTQFGKPVTLSCSQTLNHNVMYWYQQKSSQAPKLLFHYYDKDFNNEADTPDNFQSRRPNTSFCFLDIRSPGLGDTAMYLCATSRAGYGSRETQYFGPGTRLLVL.

V gene TRBV4-3 combines with J gene TRBJ2-2; D may be TRBD1 (5 bases). Germline V gene data show CDR1 as LGHNA and CDR2 as YSLEER. There are 15 residues in the CDR3. Trimming left V 1 base short and J 4 bases short, with 10 bases between. This CDR3 is CASSQVRASTGELFF. CDR3 DNA sequence: TGCGCCAGCAGCCAAGTCAGGGCTAGCACCGGGGAGCTGTTTTTT.

The J gene is TRBJ2-7, the V gene TRBV7-8, with D possibly TRBD2 on 6 matching bases. CDR1 and CDR2 (germline): SGHVS, FQNEAQ. The ends were cut back, 8 bases at V and 1 base at J, with 15 bases in the middle. The CDR3 runs 14 residues. CDR3 nucleotides: TGTGCCAGCCGCACCGGGACTTCTTCCTACGAGCAGTACTTC. Residues: CASRTGTSSYEQYF. The variable domain in full, with the rest retrieved from reference TRBV7-8 and TRBJ2-7, is GAGVSQSPRYKVAKRGQDVALRCDPISGHVSLFWYQQALGQGPEFLTYFQNEAQLDKSGLPSDRFFAERPEGSVSTLKIQRTQQEDSAVYLCASRTGTSSYEQYFGPGTRLTVT.

The chain combines TRBV9 with TRBJ1-1; 7 nucleotides align to TRBD1. The CDR3 consists of 13 residues. The ends lost 2 bases at V and 6 bases at J; junction bases unmatched: 4. Per the germline V gene, CDR1 is SGDLS and CDR2 is YYNGEE. This chain's CDR3 is CASSVAGGSEAFF. CDR3 nucleotide sequence: TGTGCCAGCAGCGTGGCAGGGGGGTCTGAAGCTTTCTTT.

The chain carries TRBV30 and TRBJ2-5; D is unresolved. The CDR3 runs 12 residues. Trimming stripped 2 bases from V and 4 bases from J, with 8 bases between. The V gene's germline CDR1 is GTSNPN and CDR2 SVGIG (reference sequence). The CDR3, as DNA: TGTGCCTGGAGTATACTGGGAGAGACCCAGTACTTC. Translating it yields CAWSILGETQYF.

The chain combines TRBV2 with TRBJ1-2; 11 nucleotides match TRBD1. After removal of 5 bases from V and 1 base from J, the junction contained 6 bases not matched to a gene. The length of the CDR3 is 16 residues. Germline V lookup: CDR1 SNHLY, CDR2 FYNNEI. CDR3 loop: CASSPAGTGGNYGYTF. The CDR3 DNA sequence: TGTGCCAGCAGTCCAGCCGGGACAGGGGGTAACTATGGCTACACCTTC.

This clone was observed a handful of times. The chain is built from TRBV5-1 and TRBJ2-3, with D possibly being TRBD2 (7 bases). V lost 2 bases and J 2 bases, leaving 15 bases between the germline ends. The germline V gene has CDR1 SGHRS and CDR2 YFSETQ. The CDR3 has 16 residues. The DNA of the CDR3 is TGCGCCAGCAGCTTAAGTATCCGGGGGGCCACAGATACGCAGTATTTT. Its translation: CASSLSIRGATDTQYF.